Listed below are T cell receptor beta chains from one sample, sequenced in a study of cytomegalovirus exposure and HLA in healthy donors. Sequencing used immunoSEQ multiplex PCR; TCRdb keeps in-frame clones, though not all of them. The top ten hold 1.5% to 2% of the sample, which has more than 150,000 clones, 76% seen once. Sequencing was performed on PBMCs. These receptors were obtained from a young man in good health and CMV-seronegative. Each CDR3 is given with its conserved first and last residue. The D gene is left open where the match is weak. Size is stated for part of the rows, as once, few or many counts, or as a class when the clone is expanded.

CDR3: CASSLEENQPQHF; DNA: TGTGCCAGCAGTTTGGAGGAAAATCAGCCCCAGCATTTT; size: .; D: .; length: 13; V: TRBV27; J: TRBJ1-5
CDR3: CSVVGQNYEQYF; DNA: TGCAGCGTGGTAGGACAGAACTACGAGCAGTACTTC; size: .; D: .; length: 12; V: TRBV29-1; J: TRBJ2-7
CDR3: CASSPRDRVNEQYF; DNA: TGTGCCAGCAGCCCCCGGGACAGGGTCAACGAGCAGTACTTC; size: .; D: TRBD1; length: 14; V: TRBV7-9; J: TRBJ2-7
CDR3: CASRRDRDNIYGYTF; DNA: TGTGCCAGCAGGCGGGACAGGGATAATATCTATGGCTACACCTTC; size: .; D: TRBD1; length: 15; V: TRBV6-5; J: TRBJ1-2
CDR3: CASSQELAGTGELFF; DNA: TGTGCCAGCAGCCAAGAGCTAGCGGGGACCGGGGAGCTGTTTTTT; size: .; D: TRBD2; length: 15; V: TRBV14; J: TRBJ2-2
CDR3: CASSRDRGGQPQHF; DNA: TGTGCTAGCAGCCGTGACAGGGGAGGGCAGCCCCAGCATTTT; size: .; D: TRBD1; length: 14; V: TRBV7-2; J: TRBJ1-5
CDR3: CASSLRQGKFTGELFF; DNA: TGTGCCAGCAGCTTGAGACAGGGAAAGTTCACCGGGGAGCTGTTTTTT; size: .; D: TRBD1; length: 16; V: TRBV5-4; J: TRBJ2-2
CDR3: CATRGRQSTDTQYF; DNA: TGTGCCACCCGCGGGCGCCAGAGCACAGATACGCAGTATTTT; size: .; D: .; length: 14; V: TRBV19; J: TRBJ2-3
CDR3: CASSRLAGGQETQYF; DNA: TGTGCCAGTAGTCGTCTAGCGGGGGGTCAAGAGACCCAGTACTTC; size: .; D: TRBD2; length: 15; V: TRBV6-4; J: TRBJ2-5
CDR3: CASSRDSNNEQFF; DNA: TGCGCCAGCAGCCGGGACAGCAACAATGAGCAGTTCTTC; size: .; D: TRBD1; length: 13; V: TRBV5-1; J: TRBJ2-1
CDR3: CATSREAGGNSNQPQHF; DNA: TGTGCCACCAGCAGGGAGGCAGGGGGCAATAGCAATCAGCCCCAGCATTTT; size: .; D: TRBD1; length: 17; V: TRBV15; J: TRBJ1-5
CDR3: CASSLVGLGTDTQYF; DNA: TGCGCCAGCAGCTTGGTGGGACTAGGCACAGATACGCAGTATTTT; size: .; D: TRBD2; length: 15; V: TRBV5-1; J: TRBJ2-3
CDR3: CASSRGNSSYEQYF; DNA: TGTGCCAGCAGCAGAGGGAATAGCTCCTACGAGCAGTACTTC; size: .; D: .; length: 14; V: TRBV21-1; J: TRBJ2-7
CDR3: CASSQPGLAGVSEQFF; DNA: TGTGCCAGCAGCCAACCGGGACTAGCGGGAGTTAGTGAGCAGTTCTTC; size: .; D: TRBD2; length: 16; V: TRBV14; J: TRBJ2-1
CDR3: CASTDTGGLGGDTQYF; DNA: TGCGCCAGCACCGATACGGGGGGACTAGGAGGCGATACGCAGTATTTT; size: .; D: TRBD2; length: 16; V: TRBV5-1; J: TRBJ2-3
CDR3: CASSPNRGQPQHF; DNA: TGTGCCAGCTCACCGAACAGGGGTCAGCCCCAGCATTTT; size: .; D: TRBD1; length: 13; V: TRBV18; J: TRBJ1-5
CDR3: CASSFFHTEAFF; DNA: TGTGCCAGCAGTTTCTTTCACACTGAAGCTTTCTTT; size: .; D: .; length: 12; V: TRBV28; J: TRBJ1-1
CDR3: CASSLGTQGYNEKLFF; DNA: TGTGCCAGCAGTCTAGGTACCCAGGGGTATAATGAAAAACTGTTTTTT; size: few; D: .; length: 16; V: TRBV11-2; J: TRBJ1-4
CDR3: CASRVGGLDNSPLHF; DNA: TGTGCCAGCAGGGTTGGGGGCCTCGATAATTCACCCCTCCACTTT; size: .; D: .; length: 15; V: TRBV2; J: TRBJ1-6
CDR3: CASSTQGSGEQYF; DNA: TGTGCCAGCAGCACACAGGGGTCGGGCGAGCAGTACTTC; size: .; D: TRBD1; length: 13; V: TRBV9; J: TRBJ2-7
CDR3: CASSGRGRGVNTEAFF; DNA: TGTGCCAGCAGTGGTAGGGGTAGGGGCGTGAACACTGAAGCTTTCTTT; size: .; D: .; length: 16; V: TRBV28; J: TRBJ1-1
CDR3: CASSIRIRGGTEAFF; DNA: TGTGCCAGCAGTATCCGAATAAGGGGGGGCACTGAAGCTTTCTTT; size: .; D: .; length: 15; V: TRBV27; J: TRBJ1-1
CDR3: CASSLLAFDSYNEQFF; DNA: TGTGCCAGCAGTTTACTAGCGTTCGACTCCTACAATGAGCAGTTCTTC; size: .; D: .; length: 16; V: TRBV27; J: TRBJ2-1
CDR3: CASSSGQGLGNTEAFF; DNA: TGTGCCAGCAGCTCGGGACAGGGGTTGGGGAACACTGAAGCTTTCTTT; size: .; D: TRBD1; length: 16; V: TRBV5-6; J: TRBJ1-1
CDR3: CAGGGVTYEQYF; DNA: TGCGCGGGCGGGGGGGTTACCTACGAGCAGTACTTC; size: few; D: TRBD2; length: 12; V: TRBV10-1; J: TRBJ2-7
CDR3: CASSLDRGSEKLFF; DNA: TGTGCCAGCAGCTTAGACAGGGGGAGCGAAAAACTGTTTTTT; size: .; D: TRBD1; length: 14; V: TRBV7-8; J: TRBJ1-4
CDR3: CSAGRGEKLFF; DNA: TGCAGTGCTGGGCGGGGGGAAAAACTGTTTTTT; size: once; D: .; length: 11; V: TRBV20-1; J: TRBJ1-4
CDR3: CASSYNQGAREAFF; DNA: TGTGCCAGCAGTTATAACCAGGGGGCGCGAGAAGCTTTCTTT; size: .; D: TRBD1; length: 14; V: TRBV6-5; J: TRBJ1-1
CDR3: CSASSLEAFF; DNA: TGCAGTGCTAGTTCCCTTGAAGCTTTCTTT; size: .; D: .; length: 10; V: TRBV20-1; J: TRBJ1-1
CDR3: CASSLRSDGNTIYF; DNA: TGTGCCAGCAGCTTGCGATCCGATGGAAACACCATATATTTT; size: .; D: .; length: 14; V: TRBV7-8; J: TRBJ1-3
CDR3: CASSEGQGPPSTDTQYF; DNA: TGTGCCAGCAGTGAGGGACAGGGCCCTCCTAGCACAGATACGCAGTATTTT; size: .; D: TRBD1; length: 17; V: TRBV6-1; J: TRBJ2-3
CDR3: CASSEESGPLEQYF; DNA: TGTGCCAGCAGTGAAGAAAGCGGGCCCCTCGAGCAGTACTTC; size: few; D: .; length: 14; V: TRBV2; J: TRBJ2-7
CDR3: CASSAQYGYTF; DNA: TGTGCCAGCAGTGCTCAGTATGGCTACACCTTC; size: .; D: .; length: 11; V: TRBV2; J: TRBJ1-2
CDR3: CASSDLRPPAEAFF; DNA: TGTGCCAGCTCGGATTTGAGGCCCCCAGCTGAAGCTTTCTTT; size: .; D: .; length: 14; V: TRBV18; J: TRBJ1-1
CDR3: CASSSSGGYNEQFF; DNA: TGTGCCAGCAGTTCTAGCGGGGGGTACAATGAGCAGTTCTTC; size: .; D: TRBD2; length: 14; V: TRBV7-9; J: TRBJ2-1
CDR3: CASSLRQTYGNTIYF; DNA: TGTGCCAGTAGCCTTCGACAAACATATGGAAACACCATATATTTT; size: .; D: .; length: 15; V: TRBV19; J: TRBJ1-3